This T cell receptor (beta chain) was observed in a study of T cell clusters in autoimmune cytopenias. The study's findings and limits: Functional roles of the in silico T cell clusters still await experimental validation. A dominant lymphoma-associated repertoire apparently masked the cluster-lack signature in secondary cytopenia versus chronic lymphocytic leukemia.

Roughly 38,000 genome equivalents of blood DNA were amplified for TRB. A note on this clonotype: What it binds is not known.

Multiplex touch-down PCR amplified TRB using TRB-A and TRB-B pools in one tube. TCRdb derives one entry per CDR3 protein from the multiplex PCR reads, leaving out DNA. The sample table includes 7,000 to 10,000 distinct CDR3 sequences. This sequence originates from a human donor with an autoimmune cytopenia or autoimmune hepatitis (not recorded which). Sequenced input: peripheral blood.

The CDR3 spells CASSWSVNTEAFF. The rearrangement uses TRBV11-2 and TRBJ1-1. The germline V gene encodes CDR1 SGHAT and CDR2 FQNNGV. CDR3 length: 13 amino acids.